These 8 T cell receptor beta chains came from one sample sequenced in a study of human T cells and chemical hapten exposure. TCRdb re-analysed the RACE reads in MiXCR, keeping a single row per CDR3 protein. The sample consists of about 82,000 distinct CDR3 sequences, 10% to 15% of them appearing once. Regarding time point: patch test 3, about 24 weeks after DPC sensitization. Stated treatment: therapeutic diphenylcyclopropenone sensitization with weekly scalp DPC. Sequenced material: whole blood, taken in connection with sensitization to the hapten diphenylcyclopropenone (DPC). The receptors shown here come from a woman in her 50s with alopecia areata. Some clones in this sample may be carry-over from other donors' samples.

This clonotype has at least ten counts. The chain has TRBV5-1 and TRBJ2-3; 7 bases are a match to TRBD1. CDR1 is SGHRS and CDR2 is YFSETQ in the germline V gene. This CDR3 is built from 17 residues. Germline trimming cut 3 bases from V and 0 bases from J; bases unmatched to any gene: 10. CDR3 loop: CASSWTTGTASTDTQYF. The CDR3 bases are TGCGCCAGCAGCTGGACGACCGGGACAGCTAGCACAGATACGCAGTATTTT.

The chain recombines TRBV12-3 or TRBV12-4 with TRBJ1-4; no clear D. CDR3 size: 14 residues. V dropped 10 bases and J dropped 3 bases, with 15 bases sitting between them. CDR3 sequence (DNA): TGTGCCACCTCACCCCGGGCAGCTAATGAAAAACTGTTTTTT. Residues: CATSPRAANEKLFF.

This clonotype was seen repeatedly, ten times or more. The J gene is TRBJ1-5, the V gene TRBV12-5; D remains unclear. CDR1 is LGHNT and CDR2 is FRNRAP in the germline V gene. The CDR3 is 13 residues long. V lost 2 bases and J lost 1, with 3 bases in between. The CDR3 nucleotides are TGTGCTAGTGGTTTGAACAGCAATCAGCCCCAGCATTTT. It codes for CASGLNSNQPQHF.

The J gene is TRBJ2-7, the V gene TRBV7-9, with D possibly matching TRBD1 (7 bases). The germline CDR1 and CDR2 sequences are SEHNR and FQNEAQ (reference sequence). Trimming took off 5 bases at V and 6 bases at J, with 14 bases between the two ends. This CDR3 is 13 amino acids long. The CDR3 here is CASSSPGGREQYF. For the CDR3, the DNA is TGTGCCAGCAGCAGTCCAGGGGGGCGCGAGCAGTACTTC.

This clonotype showed up many times. The chain joins TRBV18 to TRBJ2-7; TRBD2 aligns across 10 bases. This CDR3 is 15 amino acids long. V lost 5 bases, J lost 0 bases, and 4 bases stayed unmatched. Per germline, CDR1 KGHSH and CDR2 LQKENI. CDR3 sequence reads: CASSSSSGSSYEQYF. Written as DNA, the CDR3 is TGTGCCAGCTCATCTTCTAGCGGGAGCTCCTACGAGCAGTACTTC.

The rearrangement links TRBV11-2 to TRBJ2-7; a possible D gene is TRBD2 (6 bases). The CDR3 is 15 residues long. The germline gives CDR1 SGHAT, CDR2 FQNNGV. The V and J ends lost 1 base and 2 bases respectively, with 12 bases between them. This CDR3 reads CASSLVGRRPYEQYF. CDR3 sequence (DNA): TGTGCCAGCAGCTTAGTGGGGAGGCGCCCCTACGAGCAGTACTTC.

The V call is TRBV6-6, the J call TRBJ1-5; tentatively, D is TRBD1 (5 bases). Germline V gene lookup returns CDR1 MNHNY and CDR2 SVGAGI (reference sequence). The V end lost 6 bases, the J end lost 3 bases, and 15 bases lay between the germline ends. CDR3 length equals 15 residues. Here the CDR3 reads CASRGGRGNNQPQHF. The DNA for the CDR3 is TGTGCCAGCAGGGGAGGCCGGGGGAACAATCAGCCCCAGCATTTT.

This clonotype appeared a single time. Given a much more abundant clone one base away, this may be a read error. The chain employs TRBV12-3 or TRBV12-4 and TRBJ2-7, with D unclear. The CDR3 is made up of 13 amino acids. The V gene lost 2 bases and the J gene lost 9 bases, with 14 bases spanning the gap. The chain's CDR3 is CASSLSGFGGQYF. The CDR3, as DNA: TGTGCCAGCAGTTTATCGGGTTTTGGCGGGCAGTACTTC.